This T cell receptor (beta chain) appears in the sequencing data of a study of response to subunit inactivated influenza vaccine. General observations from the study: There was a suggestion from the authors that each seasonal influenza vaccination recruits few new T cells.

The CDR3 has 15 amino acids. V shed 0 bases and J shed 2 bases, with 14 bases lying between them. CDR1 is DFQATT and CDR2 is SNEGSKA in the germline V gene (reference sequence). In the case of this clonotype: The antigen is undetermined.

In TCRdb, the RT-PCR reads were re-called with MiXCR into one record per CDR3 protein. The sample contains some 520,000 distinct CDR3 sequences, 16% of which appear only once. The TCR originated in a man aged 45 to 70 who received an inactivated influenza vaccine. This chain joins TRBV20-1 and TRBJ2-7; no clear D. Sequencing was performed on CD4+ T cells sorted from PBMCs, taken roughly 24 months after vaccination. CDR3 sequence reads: CSARDHRVGTYEQYF. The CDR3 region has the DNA TGCAGTGCTAGAGATCATAGGGTTGGGACCTACGAGCAGTACTTC.